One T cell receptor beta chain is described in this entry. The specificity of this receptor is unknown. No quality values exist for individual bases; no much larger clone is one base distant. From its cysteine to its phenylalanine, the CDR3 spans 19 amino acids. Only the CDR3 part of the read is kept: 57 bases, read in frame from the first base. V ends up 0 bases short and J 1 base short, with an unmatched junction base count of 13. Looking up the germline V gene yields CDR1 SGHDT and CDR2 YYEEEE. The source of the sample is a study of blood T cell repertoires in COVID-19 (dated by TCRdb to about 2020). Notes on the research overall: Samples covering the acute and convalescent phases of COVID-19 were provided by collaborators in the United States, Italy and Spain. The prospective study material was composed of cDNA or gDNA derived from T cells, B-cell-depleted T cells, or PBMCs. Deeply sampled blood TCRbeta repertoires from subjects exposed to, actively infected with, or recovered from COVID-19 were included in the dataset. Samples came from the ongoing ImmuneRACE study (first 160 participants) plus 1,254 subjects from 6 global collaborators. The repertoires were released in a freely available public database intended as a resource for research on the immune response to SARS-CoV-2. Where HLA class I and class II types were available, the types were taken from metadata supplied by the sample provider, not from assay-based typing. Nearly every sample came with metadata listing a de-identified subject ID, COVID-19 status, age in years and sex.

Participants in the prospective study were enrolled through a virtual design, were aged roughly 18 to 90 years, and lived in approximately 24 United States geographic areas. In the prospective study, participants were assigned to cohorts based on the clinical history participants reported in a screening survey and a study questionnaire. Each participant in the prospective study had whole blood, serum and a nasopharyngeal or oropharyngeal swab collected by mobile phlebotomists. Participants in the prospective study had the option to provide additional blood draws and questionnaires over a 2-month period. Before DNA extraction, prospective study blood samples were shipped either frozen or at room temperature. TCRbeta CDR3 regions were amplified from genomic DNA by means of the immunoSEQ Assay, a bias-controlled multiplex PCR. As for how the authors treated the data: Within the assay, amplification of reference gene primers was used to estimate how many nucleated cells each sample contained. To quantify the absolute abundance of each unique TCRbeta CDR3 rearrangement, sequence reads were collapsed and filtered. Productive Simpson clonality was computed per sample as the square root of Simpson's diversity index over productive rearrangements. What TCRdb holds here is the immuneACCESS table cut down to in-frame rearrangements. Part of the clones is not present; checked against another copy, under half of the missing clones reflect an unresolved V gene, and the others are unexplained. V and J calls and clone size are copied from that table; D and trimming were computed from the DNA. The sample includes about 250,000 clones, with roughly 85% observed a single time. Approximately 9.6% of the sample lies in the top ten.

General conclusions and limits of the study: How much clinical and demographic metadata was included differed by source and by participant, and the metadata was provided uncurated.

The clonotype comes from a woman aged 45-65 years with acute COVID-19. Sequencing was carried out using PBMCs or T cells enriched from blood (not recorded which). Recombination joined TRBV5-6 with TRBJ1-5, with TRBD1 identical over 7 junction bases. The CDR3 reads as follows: CASSLVEGQLEVSNQPQHF. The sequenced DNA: TGTGCCAGCAGCTTGGTCGAGGGACAGCTAGAAGTAAGCAATCAGCCCCAGCATTTT. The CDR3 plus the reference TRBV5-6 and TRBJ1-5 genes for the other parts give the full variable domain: DAGVTQSPTHLIKTRGQQVTLRCSPKSGHDTVSWYQQALGQGPQFIFQYYEEEERQRGNFPDRFSGHQFPNYSSELNVNALLLGDSALYLCASSLVEGQLEVSNQPQHFGDGTRLSIL.